There are many counts of the clone carrying this T cell receptor (beta chain). Its antigen remains unknown. Germline loops: CDR1 MNHNS, CDR2 SASEGT. The CDR3 runs to 17 residues. V lost 0 bases to trimming and J lost 2 bases; unmatched junction nucleotides: 10. This record belongs to a study of Graves' ophthalmopathy and Graves' hyperthyroidism. Looking at the study overall: Peripheral blood collection took place at initial diagnosis, before any treatment. Notes on the study in general: Thyroid clonotypes that were expanded above 0.001 frequency mostly also appeared in blood. Sensitivity reached over 85% and specificity approximately 81% for a 13-signature model separating ophthalmopathy from stable hyperthyroidism. The model's prediction of ophthalmopathy progression had 70.59% sensitivity and 72% to 80% specificity.

TCR beta CDR3 regions were amplified from RNA transcripts. Following a first-round RT-PCR that used HTBI primers, a second-round multiplex PCR was carried out. TCRdb re-called the multiplex PCR reads through MiXCR, storing one row per CDR3 protein. The repertoire holds about 160,000 distinct CDR3 sequences, with around two fifths as singletons. The gene calls are TRBV6-1 and TRBJ2-7; 7 bases are shared with TRBD2. The receptor was derived from a woman aged 40 to 49 with Graves' ophthalmopathy. Sequencing was carried out using peripheral blood. For the CDR3, the DNA is TGTGCCAGCAGTGAAGCTACGGGAGGAACGTTAACCTACGAGCAGTACTTC. It yields the protein CASSEATGGTLTYEQYF.